This TCR beta chain comes out of a study of naive and memory T cell subsets. Study-level findings and limits: Activation and differentiation may alter RNA-based TCR counts. Naive repertoires, especially CD8, held a few larger clonotypes, possibly memory cells re-expressing CD45RA.

Comments on this clonotype: Its antigen is not known.

This CDR3 region has 14 residues. Trimming cost V 6 bases and J 8 bases, with 16 bases left between them. The germline V gene has CDR1 SEHNR and CDR2 FQNEAQ (reference sequence). An equimolar mix of two oligonucleotides served as the beta constant-region primer for TRBC1 and TRBC2. Nested alpha and beta constant-region primers with the SP2 primer drove four PCR rounds on ligated cDNA. TCRdb re-analysed the UMI-ligation and nested PCR reads in MiXCR, keeping a single row per CDR3 protein. This table holds 150,000 or so distinct CDR3 sequences, roughly 22% found once. The sequence was obtained from a human donor in good health. Sequenced: naive CD4+ T cells from blood. The chain links TRBV7-9 to TRBJ1-4; D gene uncertain. CDR3 region: CASSHVGLGEKLFF. CDR3 coding DNA: TGTGCCAGCAGTCATGTCGGACTGGGCGAAAAACTGTTTTTT.